One and the same sample provided the 18 T cell receptor beta chains below, sequenced in a study of CD8+ T cells in alopecia areata. Treatment specified: oral pan-JAK inhibitor, 5-10 mg twice daily. Reverse transcription of extracted RNA yielded cDNA, which provided the sequencing template. Method: immunoSEQ multiplex PCR; TCRdb's copy keeps in-frame clones and lacks some. The top ten hold roughly 4.2% of the sample, which has about 210,000 clones, around three fifths seen once. Sample: CD4+ T cells sorted from blood, taken at week 4, from a patient treated with tofacitinib. The source is a human donor with alopecia areata.

Only one count was recorded for this clone. V and J are TRBV7-9 and TRBJ1-3; D is possibly TRBD1 (5 bases). Germline lookup yields CDR1 SEHNR and CDR2 FQNEAQ (reference sequence). Trimming pared 5 bases from V and 0 bases from J, leaving 17 bases between. The length of the CDR3 is 17 residues. CDR3 bases: TGTGCCAGCAGCCCGAATGAGGGGTCTAACTCTGGAAACACCATATATTTT. Translated, it gives CASSPNEGSNSGNTIYF. The whole variable domain, remainder taken from reference TRBV7-9 and TRBJ1-3, is DTGVSQNPRHKITKRGQNVTFRCDPISEHNRLYWYRQTLGQGPEFLTYFQNEAQLEKSRLLSDRFSAERPKGSFSTLEIQRTEQGDSAMYLCASSPNEGSNSGNTIYFGEGSWLTVV.

There are a few counts of this clone. V is TRBV29-1 and J is TRBJ1-1; no definite D call. Germline lookup yields CDR1 SQVTM and CDR2 ANQGSEA. Trimming left V 5 bases short and J 1 base short, with 5 bases between. This CDR3 comprises 11 residues. The CDR3 DNA reads as TGCAGCGTTAGCCCGAACACTGAAGCTTTCTTT. Amino acid sequence: CSVSPNTEAFF.

Only one count was recorded for this clone. The chain carries TRBV4-1 and TRBJ1-2, with 9 bases identical to TRBD1. Trimming took 2 bases from V and 2 from J; bases not matched to a gene: 6. The CDR3 runs 16 residues. From germline, CDR1 is MGHRA and CDR2 YSYEKL. Here the CDR3 DNA reads TGCGCCAGCAGCCAACCCCGGGACAGGGAGAACTATGGCTACACCTTC. It yields the protein CASSQPRDRENYGYTF.

This chain's CDR3 is CASRPTGSYGYTF. In DNA form, the CDR3 reads TGTGCCAGCAGACCAACAGGGTCCTATGGCTACACCTTC. The chain combines TRBV6-6 with TRBJ1-2; possible D gene TRBD1, 6 bases. In germline, CDR1 is MNHNY, CDR2 SVGAGI (reference sequence). Trimming pared 6 bases from V and 4 bases from J, leaving 12 bases between. The CDR3 covers 13 residues.

This rearrangement joins TRBV5-6 to TRBJ2-5; D unresolved. Germline values: CDR1 SGHDT, CDR2 YYEEEE. CDR3 length equals 13 residues. Trimming took off 1 base at V and 5 bases at J, with 9 bases between the two ends. CDR3 loop: CASSLRSGETQYF. The CDR3 DNA follows: TGTGCCAGCAGCTTGAGGTCTGGGGAGACCCAGTACTTC.

The chain uses TRBV5-6 and TRBJ1-2; a possible D gene is TRBD1 (6 bases). The CDR3 covers 13 residues. Germline V gene lookup returns CDR1 SGHDT and CDR2 YYEEEE. The ends were cut back, 2 bases at V and 7 bases at J, with 12 bases in the middle. The CDR3 sequence: CASSLGTTIGYTF. The DNA for the CDR3 is TGTGCCAGCAGCTTAGGGACAACCATTGGCTACACCTTC. Full variable domain (outside the CDR3, taken from reference TRBV5-6 and TRBJ1-2): DAGVTQSPTHLIKTRGQQVTLRCSPKSGHDTVSWYQQALGQGPQFIFQYYEEEERQRGNFPDRFSGHQFPNYSSELNVNALLLGDSALYLCASSLGTTIGYTFGSGTRLTVV.

This chain links TRBV29-1 with TRBJ1-1, with D hard to call. CDR1 is SQVTM, CDR2 ANQGSEA, per germline. The CDR3 runs to 13 residues. V was shortened by 4 bases and J by 0 bases, with 9 bases between the two germline ends. The CDR3 DNA follows: TGCAGCGTTGTCAGAGGGATGAACACTGAAGCTTTCTTT. Protein sequence: CSVVRGMNTEAFF.

This clone appeared a few times. The chain combines TRBV27 with TRBJ1-2; D call uncertain. This CDR3 is built from 15 residues. From germline, CDR1 is MNHEY and CDR2 SMNVEV (reference sequence). Trimming left V 5 bases short and J 3 bases short, with 16 bases between. The DNA for the CDR3 is TGTGCCAGCAGTCCTCGGGTTCGGGCGGACTATGGCTACACCTTC. Protein sequence: CASSPRVRADYGYTF.

The J gene is TRBJ1-1, the V gene TRBV5-1; D uncertain. Deletions cut 0 bases from V and 0 bases from J, with 12 bases between. CDR1 is SGHRS, CDR2 YFSETQ, per germline. The CDR3 is 16 amino acids. The CDR3 region is CASSLGTEIMNTEAFF. The CDR3 nucleotides are TGCGCCAGCAGCTTGGGGACTGAGATCATGAACACTGAAGCTTTCTTT.

Comment on this clone: The sample has other DNA sequences that encode this CDR3 too. This chain connects TRBV6-5 to TRBJ1-5; D gene ambiguous. Per germline, CDR1 MNHEY and CDR2 SVGAGI. The V gene lost 0 bases and the J gene lost 2 bases, with 8 bases spanning the gap. The CDR3 covers 15 residues. The CDR3 DNA is TGTGCCAGCAGTTACTCGGGCGTTGGCAATCAGCCCCAGCATTTT. Translated, it gives CASSYSGVGNQPQHF.

The chain has TRBV25-1 and TRBJ2-6; D is unclear. Looked up from germline, CDR1 is MGHDK and CDR2 is SYGVNS. V was pared by 2 bases and J by 2 bases, with 1 base between. This CDR3 spans 13 amino acids. CDR3 residues: CASSEAGANVLTF. CDR3 DNA: TGTGCCAGCAGTGAAGCTGGGGCCAACGTCCTGACTTTC.

V and J are TRBV5-1 and TRBJ2-3, with 7 bases lining up with TRBD2. This CDR3 has 14 amino acids. The V gene end was trimmed by 7 bases and the J gene end by 2 bases; junction bases not matched to a gene: 7. CDR1 and CDR2 (germline): SGHRS, YFSETQ. CDR3 in amino acids: CASGYRGDTDTQYF. The CDR3 nucleotides read TGCGCCAGCGGATATCGGGGGGACACAGATACGCAGTATTTT. The whole variable domain, filled in from reference TRBV5-1 and TRBJ2-3, reads KAGVTQTPRYLIKTRGQQVTLSCSPISGHRSVSWYQQTPGQGLQFLFEYFSETQRNKGNFPGRFSGRQFSNSRSEMNVSTLELGDSALYLCASGYRGDTDTQYFGPGTRLTVL.

The J gene is TRBJ2-1, the V gene TRBV30; 7 positions match TRBD2. Per germline, CDR1 GTSNPN and CDR2 SVGIG (reference sequence). The CDR3 loop spans 14 amino acids. V lost 1 base, J lost 5 bases, and 5 bases stayed unmatched. The CDR3 coding sequence is TGTGCCTGGAGTGATGGACTAGTAAACAATGAGCAGTTCTTC. This codes for CAWSDGLVNNEQFF.

The J gene is TRBJ1-1, the V gene TRBV30; TRBD1 might be the D (5 bases). The V and J ends lost 2 bases and 8 bases respectively, with 15 bases between them. Germline-derived CDR1 and CDR2 are GTSNPN and SVGIG (reference sequence). CDR3 length: 13 residues. CDR3 sequence reads: CAWSRLEGLEAFF. CDR3 DNA: TGTGCCTGGAGTAGGTTGGAGGGGCTCGAAGCTTTCTTT.

The chain has TRBV7-8 and TRBJ2-1; possible D gene TRBD1, 5 bases. The germline V gene encodes CDR1 SGHVS and CDR2 FQNEAQ. V was cut by 5 bases and J by 6 bases, with 14 bases left in between. CDR3 length equals 14 residues. CDR3 DNA sequence: TGTGCCAGCAGCCTACACAGGTGGGGCAATGAGCAGTTCTTC. Translating it yields CASSLHRWGNEQFF. The entire variable domain, with the rest obtained from reference TRBV7-8 and TRBJ2-1, is as follows: GAGVSQSPRYKVAKRGQDVALRCDPISGHVSLFWYQQALGQGPEFLTYFQNEAQLDKSGLPSDRFFAERPEGSVSTLKIQRTQQEDSAVYLCASSLHRWGNEQFFGPGTRLTVL.

This chain connects TRBV5-4 to TRBJ2-2; 12 bases agree with TRBD2. Germline trimming cut 0 bases from V and 3 bases from J; bases unmatched to any gene: 0. Germline V gene lookup returns CDR1 SGHNT and CDR2 YYREEE (reference sequence). This CDR3 is 16 amino acids long. The CDR3 sequence is CASSLGTSGDTGELFF. CDR3 nucleotide sequence: TGTGCCAGCAGCTTGGGGACTAGCGGGGACACCGGGGAGCTGTTTTTT.

This clone appeared once. This sequence joins TRBV7-9 and TRBJ1-5, with D possibly matching TRBD1 (5 bases). Germline CDR1 and CDR2: SEHNR and FQNEAQ (reference sequence). V was trimmed by 4 bases and J by 7 bases, leaving 17 bases between them. This CDR3 is built from 15 residues. CDR3 protein: CASSSSRTTFQPQHF. Written as DNA, the CDR3 is TGTGCCAGCAGCTCGTCTAGGACAACGTTCCAGCCCCAGCATTTT. Drawing the rest from reference TRBV7-9 and TRBJ1-5, the complete variable domain is DTGVSQNPRHKITKRGQNVTFRCDPISEHNRLYWYRQTLGQGPEFLTYFQNEAQLEKSRLLSDRFSAERPKGSFSTLEIQRTEQGDSAMYLCASSSSRTTFQPQHFGDGTRLSIL.

The chain recombines TRBV15 with TRBJ2-7; D remains unclear. CDR1 is LNHNV, CDR2 YYDKDF, per germline (reference sequence). The CDR3 loop spans 15 amino acids. V lost 0 bases and J lost 4, with 13 bases in between. The CDR3 DNA sequence: TGTGCCACCAGCAGAGAGGGTTCGGTACTATACGAGCAGTACTTC. Its translation is CATSREGSVLYEQYF. Supplemented by reference TRBV15 and TRBJ2-7, the full variable domain reads DAMVIQNPRYQVTQFGKPVTLSCSQTLNHNVMYWYQQKSSQAPKLLFHYYDKDFNNEADTPDNFQSRRPNTSFCFLDIRSPGLGDTAMYLCATSREGSVLYEQYFGPGTRLTVT.